This T cell receptor (beta chain) was identified during a study of human T cells and chemical hapten exposure. Looking at the study overall: There were per-sample TCR yield variations, arising mainly from small pooled library volume differences.

Regarding this clonotype: The antigen is not known.

Time point defined: healthy volunteer bleed at 6 weeks. The study extracted total RNA from unfractionated whole blood. CDR3 size: 17 residues. CDR1 is LGHNA and CDR2 is YNFKEQ in the germline V gene. The junction had 10 bases not matched to a gene; V was cut back by 1 base and J by 8 bases. Separate cDNA molecules received unique molecular identifiers, which the library attached to them. Methods used by the authors: Across samples, TCR counts had a median of around 100,000 and ranged from roughly 23,224 to 690,600. TCRdb itself ran the RACE reads through MiXCR, one entry per CDR3 protein. The V and J calls here are based on TCRdb, not the publication. There are about 77,000 distinct CDR3 sequences in the sample; around 9.3% occur only once, and about 1.7% lies in the top ten. General study results and limits: Following DPC sensitization, TCRs present above 1 in 1000 frequency showed no change.

The sample was whole blood. The source of this sequence is a female donor in good health. Some clones in this sample may be carry-over from other donors' samples. V gene TRBV4-2 combines with J gene TRBJ2-3, with 12 bases aligning to TRBD2. The CDR3 nucleotides are TGTGCCAGCAGCCAAGCTACTAGCGGGGGGTCCACCAGTACGCAGTATTTT. It encodes CASSQATSGGSTSTQYF.